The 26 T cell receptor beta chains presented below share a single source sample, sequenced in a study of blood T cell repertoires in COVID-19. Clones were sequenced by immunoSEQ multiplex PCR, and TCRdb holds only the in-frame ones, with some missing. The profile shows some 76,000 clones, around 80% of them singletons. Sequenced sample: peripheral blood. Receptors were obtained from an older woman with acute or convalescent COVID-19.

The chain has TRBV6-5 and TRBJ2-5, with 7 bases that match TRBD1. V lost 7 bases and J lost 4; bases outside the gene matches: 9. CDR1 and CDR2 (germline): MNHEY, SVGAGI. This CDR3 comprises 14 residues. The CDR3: CASTLDRVGETQYF. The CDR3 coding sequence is TGTGCCAGCACCCTTGACAGGGTAGGAGAGACCCAGTACTTC.

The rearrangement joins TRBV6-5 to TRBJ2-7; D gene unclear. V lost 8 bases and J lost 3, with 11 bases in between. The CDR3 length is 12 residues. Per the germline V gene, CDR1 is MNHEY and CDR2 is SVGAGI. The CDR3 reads CASLTPFYEQYV. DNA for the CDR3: TGTGCCAGCCTTACACCGTTCTACGAGCAGTACGTC.

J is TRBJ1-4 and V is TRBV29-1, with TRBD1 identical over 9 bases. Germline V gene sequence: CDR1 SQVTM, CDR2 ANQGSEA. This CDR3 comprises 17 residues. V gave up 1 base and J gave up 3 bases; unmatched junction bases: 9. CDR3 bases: TGCAGCGTTGAAGGCGGGGCACAGGGGGCTTCTAATGAAAAACTGTTTTTT. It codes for CSVEGGAQGASNEKLFF.

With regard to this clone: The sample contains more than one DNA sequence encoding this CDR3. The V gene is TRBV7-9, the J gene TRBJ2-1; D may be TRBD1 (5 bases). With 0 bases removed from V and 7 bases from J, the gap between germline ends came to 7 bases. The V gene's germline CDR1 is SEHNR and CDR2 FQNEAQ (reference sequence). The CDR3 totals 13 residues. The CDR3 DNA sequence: TGTGCCAGCAGCTTAGCAAGGGGTAATGAGCAGTTCTTC. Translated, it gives CASSLARGNEQFF.

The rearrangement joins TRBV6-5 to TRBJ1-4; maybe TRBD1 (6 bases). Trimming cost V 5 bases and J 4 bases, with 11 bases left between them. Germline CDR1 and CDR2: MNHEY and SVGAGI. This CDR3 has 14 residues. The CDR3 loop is CASSLDRINEKLFF. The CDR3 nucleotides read TGTGCCAGCAGTCTTGACAGGATTAATGAAAAACTGTTTTTT.

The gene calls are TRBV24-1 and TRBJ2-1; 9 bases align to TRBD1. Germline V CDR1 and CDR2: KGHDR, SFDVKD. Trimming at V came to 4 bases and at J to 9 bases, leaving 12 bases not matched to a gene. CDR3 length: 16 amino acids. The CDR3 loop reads CATSDKPGQGFGEQFF. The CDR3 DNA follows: TGTGCCACCAGTGACAAACCGGGACAGGGTTTCGGTGAGCAGTTCTTC.

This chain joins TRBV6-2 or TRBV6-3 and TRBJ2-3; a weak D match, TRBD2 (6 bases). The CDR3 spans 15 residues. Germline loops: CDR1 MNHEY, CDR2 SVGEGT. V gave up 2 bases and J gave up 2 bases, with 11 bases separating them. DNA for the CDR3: TGTGCCAGCAGTTACAGGCGGGGCGCCACAGATACGCAGTATTTT. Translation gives CASSYRRGATDTQYF.

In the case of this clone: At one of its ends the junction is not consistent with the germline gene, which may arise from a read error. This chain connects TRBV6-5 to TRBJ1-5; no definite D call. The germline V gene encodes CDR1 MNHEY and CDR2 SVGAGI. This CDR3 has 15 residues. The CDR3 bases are TGTGCCAGCAGTGACTCGGCAGGCTCGCATCAGCCCCAGCATTTT. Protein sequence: CASSDSAGSHQPQHF.

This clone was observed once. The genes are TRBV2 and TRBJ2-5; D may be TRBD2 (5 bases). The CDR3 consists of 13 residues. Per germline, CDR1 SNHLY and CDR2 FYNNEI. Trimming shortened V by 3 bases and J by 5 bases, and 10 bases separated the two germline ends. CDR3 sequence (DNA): TGTGCCAGCAGTGAGGCTAGCTGGGAGACCCAGTACTTC. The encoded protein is CASSEASWETQYF.

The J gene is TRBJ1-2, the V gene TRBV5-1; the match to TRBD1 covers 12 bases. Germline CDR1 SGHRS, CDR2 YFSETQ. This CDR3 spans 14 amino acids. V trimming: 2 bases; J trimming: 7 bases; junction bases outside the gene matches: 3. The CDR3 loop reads CASSFGDRGPGYTF. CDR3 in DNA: TGCGCCAGCAGCTTTGGGGACAGGGGGCCTGGCTACACCTTC. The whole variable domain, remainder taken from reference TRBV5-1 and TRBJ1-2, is KAGVTQTPRYLIKTRGQQVTLSCSPISGHRSVSWYQQTPGQGLQFLFEYFSETQRNKGNFPGRFSGRQFSNSRSEMNVSTLELGDSALYLCASSFGDRGPGYTFGSGTRLTVV.

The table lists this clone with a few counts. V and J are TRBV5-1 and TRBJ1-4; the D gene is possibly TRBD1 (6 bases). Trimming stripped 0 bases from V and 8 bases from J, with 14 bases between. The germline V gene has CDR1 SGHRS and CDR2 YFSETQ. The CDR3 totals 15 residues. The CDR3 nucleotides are TGCGCCAGCAGCTTGGACAGGGTTTCGAGGGAAAAACTGTTTTTT. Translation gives CASSLDRVSREKLFF.

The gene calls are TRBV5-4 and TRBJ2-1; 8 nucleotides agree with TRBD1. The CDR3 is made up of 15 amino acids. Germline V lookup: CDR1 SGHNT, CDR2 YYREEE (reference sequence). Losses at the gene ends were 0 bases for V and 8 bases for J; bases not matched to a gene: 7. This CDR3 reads CASSLGGRGLDEQFF. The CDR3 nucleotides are TGTGCCAGCAGCTTGGGAGGCAGGGGGCTGGATGAGCAGTTCTTC.

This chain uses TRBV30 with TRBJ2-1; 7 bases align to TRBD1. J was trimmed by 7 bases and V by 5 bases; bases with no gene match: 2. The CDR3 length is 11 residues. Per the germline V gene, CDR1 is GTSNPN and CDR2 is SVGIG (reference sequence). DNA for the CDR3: TGTGCCTGGGGCAGGGGGAATGAGCAGTTCTTC. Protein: CAWGRGNEQFF.

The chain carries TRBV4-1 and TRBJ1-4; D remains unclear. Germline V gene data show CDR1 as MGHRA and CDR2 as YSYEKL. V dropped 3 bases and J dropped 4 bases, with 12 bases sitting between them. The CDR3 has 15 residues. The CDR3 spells CASSQGGRINEKLFF. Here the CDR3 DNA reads TGCGCCAGCAGCCAGGGAGGACGGATTAATGAAAAACTGTTTTTT.

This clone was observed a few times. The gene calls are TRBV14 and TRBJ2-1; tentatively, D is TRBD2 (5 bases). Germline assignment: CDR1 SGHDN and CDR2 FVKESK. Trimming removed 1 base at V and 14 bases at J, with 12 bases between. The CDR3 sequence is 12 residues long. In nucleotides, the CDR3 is TGTGCCAGCAGCCAAGTAGGGAGTGAAGAGTTCTTC. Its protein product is CASSQVGSEEFF.

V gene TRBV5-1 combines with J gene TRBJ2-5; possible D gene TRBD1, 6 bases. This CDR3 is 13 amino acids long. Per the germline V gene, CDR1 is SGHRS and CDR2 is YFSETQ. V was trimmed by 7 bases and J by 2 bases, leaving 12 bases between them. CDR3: CASGQTVQETQYF. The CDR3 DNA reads TGCGCCAGCGGACAGACAGTTCAAGAGACCCAGTACTTC.

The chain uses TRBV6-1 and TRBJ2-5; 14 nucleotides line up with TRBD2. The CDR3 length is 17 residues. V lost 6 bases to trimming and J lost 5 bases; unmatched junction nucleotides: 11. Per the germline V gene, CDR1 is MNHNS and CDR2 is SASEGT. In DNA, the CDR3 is TGTGCCAGCAGCGAACCGCGCCGACTAGCGGGGGGGGAGACCCAGTACTTC. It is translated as CASSEPRRLAGGETQYF.

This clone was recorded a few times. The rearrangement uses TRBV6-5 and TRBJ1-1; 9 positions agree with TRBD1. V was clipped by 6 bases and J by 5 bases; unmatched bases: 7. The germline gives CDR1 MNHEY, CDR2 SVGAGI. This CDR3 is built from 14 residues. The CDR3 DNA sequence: TGTGCCAGCAGACCTGAGACAGGGGGGACTGAAGCTTTCTTT. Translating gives CASRPETGGTEAFF.

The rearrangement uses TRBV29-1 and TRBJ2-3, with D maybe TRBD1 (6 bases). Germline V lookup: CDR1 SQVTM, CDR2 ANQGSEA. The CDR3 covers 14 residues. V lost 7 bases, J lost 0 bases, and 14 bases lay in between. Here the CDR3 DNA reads TGCAGCGAACAACAGGGATCTAGCACAGATACGCAGTATTTT. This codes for CSEQQGSSTDTQYF.

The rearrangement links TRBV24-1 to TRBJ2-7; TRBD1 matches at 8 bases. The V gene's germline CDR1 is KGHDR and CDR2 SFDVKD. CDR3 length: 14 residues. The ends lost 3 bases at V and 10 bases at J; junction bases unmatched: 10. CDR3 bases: TGTGCCACCAGTGATCCCCGACAGGGGTTAAAACAGTACTTC. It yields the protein CATSDPRQGLKQYF.

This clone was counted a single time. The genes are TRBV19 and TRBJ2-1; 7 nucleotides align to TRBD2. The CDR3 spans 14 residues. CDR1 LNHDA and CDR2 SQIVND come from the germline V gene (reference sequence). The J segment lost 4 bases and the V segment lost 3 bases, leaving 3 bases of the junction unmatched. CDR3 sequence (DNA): TGTGCCAGTAGTATCACGGGGGGATACAATGAGCAGTTCTTC. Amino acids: CASSITGGYNEQFF.

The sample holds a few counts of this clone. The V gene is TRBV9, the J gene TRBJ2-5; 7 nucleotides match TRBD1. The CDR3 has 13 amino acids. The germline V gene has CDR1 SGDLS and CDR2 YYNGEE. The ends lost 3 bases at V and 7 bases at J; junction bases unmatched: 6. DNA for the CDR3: TGTGCCAGCAGCGAGACAGGGCTGGGGACCCAGTACTTC. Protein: CASSETGLGTQYF.

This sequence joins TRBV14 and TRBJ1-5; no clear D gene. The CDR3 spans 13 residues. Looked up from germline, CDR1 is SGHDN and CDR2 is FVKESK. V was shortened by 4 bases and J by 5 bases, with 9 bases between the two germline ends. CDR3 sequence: CASSLYTDQPQHF. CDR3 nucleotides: TGTGCCAGCAGCCTTTACACAGATCAGCCCCAGCATTTT.

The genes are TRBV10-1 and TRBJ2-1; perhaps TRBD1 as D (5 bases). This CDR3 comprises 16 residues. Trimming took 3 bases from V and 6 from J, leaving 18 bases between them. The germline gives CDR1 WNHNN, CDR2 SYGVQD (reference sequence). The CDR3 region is CASSDPNAPRGNEQFF. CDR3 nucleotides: TGCGCCAGCAGTGACCCCAATGCGCCTAGGGGCAATGAGCAGTTCTTC.

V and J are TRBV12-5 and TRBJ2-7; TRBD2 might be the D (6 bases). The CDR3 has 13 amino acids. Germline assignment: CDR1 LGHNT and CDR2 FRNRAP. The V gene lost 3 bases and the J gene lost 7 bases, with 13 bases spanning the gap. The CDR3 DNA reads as TGTGCTAGTGGTTTAAGGCTAGCGAGGGAGCAGTACTTC. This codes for CASGLRLAREQYF.

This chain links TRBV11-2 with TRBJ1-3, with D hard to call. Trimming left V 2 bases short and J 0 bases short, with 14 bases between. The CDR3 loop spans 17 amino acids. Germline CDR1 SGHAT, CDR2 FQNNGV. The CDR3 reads CASSLTGVGSSGNTIYF. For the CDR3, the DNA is TGTGCCAGCAGCTTAACCGGCGTGGGGAGCTCTGGAAACACCATATATTTT.